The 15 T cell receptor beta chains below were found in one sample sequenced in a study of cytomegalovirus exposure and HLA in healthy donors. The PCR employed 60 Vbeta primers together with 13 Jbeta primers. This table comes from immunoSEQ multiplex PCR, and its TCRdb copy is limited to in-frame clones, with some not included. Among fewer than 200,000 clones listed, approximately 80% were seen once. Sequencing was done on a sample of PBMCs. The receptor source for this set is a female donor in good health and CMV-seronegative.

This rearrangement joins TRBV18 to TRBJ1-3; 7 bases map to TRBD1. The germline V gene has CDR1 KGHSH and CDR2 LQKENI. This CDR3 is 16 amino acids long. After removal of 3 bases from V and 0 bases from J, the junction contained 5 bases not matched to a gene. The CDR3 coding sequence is TGTGCCAGCTCACCGGTGGGACAGTCCTCTGGAAACACCATATATTTT. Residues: CASSPVGQSSGNTIYF.

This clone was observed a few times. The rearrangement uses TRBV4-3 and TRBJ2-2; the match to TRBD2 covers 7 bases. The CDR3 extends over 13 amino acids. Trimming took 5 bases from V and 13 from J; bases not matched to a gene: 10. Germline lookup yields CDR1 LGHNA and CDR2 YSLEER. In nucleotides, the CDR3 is TGCGCCAGCAGCTCGGGACCGGGGGGAGGGCTGTTTTTT. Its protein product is CASSSGPGGGLFF.

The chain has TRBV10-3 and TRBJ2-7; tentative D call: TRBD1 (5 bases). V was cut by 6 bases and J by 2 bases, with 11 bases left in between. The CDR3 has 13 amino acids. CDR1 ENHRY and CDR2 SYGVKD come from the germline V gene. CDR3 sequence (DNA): TGTGCCATCAGAGGGGTGGGCCCCTACGAGCAGTACTTC. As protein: CAIRGVGPYEQYF.

The CDR3 loop is CASSYIPGELFF. In DNA, the CDR3 is TGTGCCAGCAGCTATATTCCCGGGGAGCTGTTTTTT. This rearrangement joins TRBV11-3 to TRBJ2-2; D is unclear. The CDR3 covers 12 residues. From germline, CDR1 is SGHNT and CDR2 YENEEA. The V end was cut by 4 bases, the J end by 6 bases, with 6 bases between.

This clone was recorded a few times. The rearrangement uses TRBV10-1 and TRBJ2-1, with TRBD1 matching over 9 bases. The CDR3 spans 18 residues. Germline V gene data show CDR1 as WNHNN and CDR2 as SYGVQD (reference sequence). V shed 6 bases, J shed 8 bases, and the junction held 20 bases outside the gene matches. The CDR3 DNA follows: TGCGCCAGCAGAAAGGACAGGGGCCCTCCCTTCCCCCGCGATGAGCAGTTCTTC. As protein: CASRKDRGPPFPRDEQFF.

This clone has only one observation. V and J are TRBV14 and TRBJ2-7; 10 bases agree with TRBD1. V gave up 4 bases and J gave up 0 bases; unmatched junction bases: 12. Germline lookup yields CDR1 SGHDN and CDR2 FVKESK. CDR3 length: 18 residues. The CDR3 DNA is TGTGCCAGCAGCCGAGGAAATCCGGGACAGGGGTCCTCCTACGAGCAGTACTTC. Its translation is CASSRGNPGQGSSYEQYF.

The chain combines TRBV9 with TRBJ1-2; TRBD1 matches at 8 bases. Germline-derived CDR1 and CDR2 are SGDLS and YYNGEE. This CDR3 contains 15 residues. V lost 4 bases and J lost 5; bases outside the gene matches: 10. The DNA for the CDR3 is TGTGCCAGCAGCTCCCGGGGACAGGCGACTTATGGCTACACCTTC. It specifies CASSSRGQATYGYTF.

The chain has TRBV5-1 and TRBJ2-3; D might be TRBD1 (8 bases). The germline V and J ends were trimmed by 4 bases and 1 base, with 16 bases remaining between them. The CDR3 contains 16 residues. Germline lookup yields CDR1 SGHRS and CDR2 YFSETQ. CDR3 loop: CASSRNTGGGTDTQYF. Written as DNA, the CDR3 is TGCGCCAGCAGCCGGAATACAGGGGGGGGCACAGATACGCAGTATTTT.

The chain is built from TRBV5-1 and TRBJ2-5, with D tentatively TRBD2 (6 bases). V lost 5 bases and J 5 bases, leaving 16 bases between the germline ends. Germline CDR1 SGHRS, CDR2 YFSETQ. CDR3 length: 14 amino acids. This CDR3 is CASRSGGVMETQYF. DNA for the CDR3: TGCGCCAGCAGGTCGGGCGGGGTTATGGAGACCCAGTACTTC.

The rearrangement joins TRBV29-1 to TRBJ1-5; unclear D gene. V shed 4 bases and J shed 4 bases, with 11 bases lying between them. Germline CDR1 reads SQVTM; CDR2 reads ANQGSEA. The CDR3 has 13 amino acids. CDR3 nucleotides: TGCAGCGTTGGGGCAGCCCTTAATCAGCCCCAGCATTTT. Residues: CSVGAALNQPQHF.

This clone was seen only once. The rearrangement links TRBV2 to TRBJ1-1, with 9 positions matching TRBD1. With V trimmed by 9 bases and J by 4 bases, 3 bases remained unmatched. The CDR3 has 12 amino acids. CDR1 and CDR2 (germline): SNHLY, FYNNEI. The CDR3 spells CASRQGGTEAFF. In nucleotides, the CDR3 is TGTGCCAGTAGACAGGGGGGCACTGAAGCTTTCTTT.

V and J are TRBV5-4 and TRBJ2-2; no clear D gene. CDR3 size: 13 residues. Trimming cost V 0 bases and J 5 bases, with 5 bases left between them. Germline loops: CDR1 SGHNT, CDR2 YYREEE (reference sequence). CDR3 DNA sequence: TGTGCCAGCAGCTTGGAACTAACCGGGGAGCTGTTTTTT. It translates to CASSLELTGELFF.

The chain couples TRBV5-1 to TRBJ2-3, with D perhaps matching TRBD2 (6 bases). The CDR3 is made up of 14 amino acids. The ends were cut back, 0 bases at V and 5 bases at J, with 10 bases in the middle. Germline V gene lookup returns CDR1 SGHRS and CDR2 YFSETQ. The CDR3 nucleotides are TGCGCCAGCAGCTTGGGCCAGGGAGGAGATACGCAGTATTTT. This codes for CASSLGQGGDTQYF.

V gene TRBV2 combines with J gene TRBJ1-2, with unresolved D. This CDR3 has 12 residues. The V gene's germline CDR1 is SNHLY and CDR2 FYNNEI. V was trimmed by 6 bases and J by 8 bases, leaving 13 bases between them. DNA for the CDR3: TGTGCCAGCAGACGGGAGGCCCTCGGCTACACCTTC. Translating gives CASRREALGYTF.

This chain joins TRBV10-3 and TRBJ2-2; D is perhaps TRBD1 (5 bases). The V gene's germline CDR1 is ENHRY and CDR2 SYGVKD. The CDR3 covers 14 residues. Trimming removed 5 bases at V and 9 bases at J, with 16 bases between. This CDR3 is CAISPSIQDRELFF. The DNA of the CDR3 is TGTGCCATCAGTCCCTCGATACAGGACAGGGAGCTGTTTTTT.